This T cell receptor (beta chain) was observed in a study of metastatic and nonmetastatic thyroid tumors. Study-level background: Blood and tumor or nodule tissue repertoires from malignant and benign thyroid patients were compared.

Worth noting for this clone: As yet, its antigen is unknown.

CDR1 is KGHSH and CDR2 is LQKENI in the germline V gene. The CDR3 consists of 13 residues. V lost 5 bases to trimming and J lost 4 bases, with 11 bases between them. TCRdb reanalyzed the PCR reads via MiXCR. Of 15,000 to 20,000 clones listed, 34% are singletons. Notes on the study in general: Relative to benign nodules, malignant thyroid tumors were reportedly characterized by significantly elevated TCR beta diversity in blood and tumor.

No patient had received any treatment before thyroid surgery. The sample consisted of tumor tissue. This TCR was recovered from a male donor with papillary thyroid cancer or a benign thyroid nodule (not recorded which). Some clones in this sample may be carry-over from other donors' samples. The chain combines TRBV18 with TRBJ1-1, with D possibly TRBD1 on 5 matching bases. CDR3 in amino acids: CASSRPGFTEAFF. CDR3 nucleotide sequence: TGTGCCAGCTCAAGACCAGGGTTCACTGAAGCTTTCTTT.